This TCR beta chain originates from a study of CD8 T cells in Susac syndrome. Background on the study: Over five sequenced Susac syndrome patients had clinically active disease, while eight or nine were in remission. When blood was drawn, the patients with Susac syndrome were therapy-naive, on corticosteroids, or on intravenous immunoglobulin alone.

With regard to this clonotype: Its antigen is not known.

Points from the study as a whole: The authors found no clonal expansion in Susac syndrome CD4+ T cell repertoires.

RNA totalling roughly 0.5 to 1 ug underwent reverse transcription with random hexamers. With immunoSEQ multiplex PCR, TCR beta CDR3 was amplified across 54 Vbeta and 13 Jbeta. TCRdb reprocessed the immunoSEQ multiplex PCR reads with MiXCR, giving one entry per CDR3 protein. The sample holds 95,000 to 150,000 distinct CDR3 sequences, nearly 96% seen once. J was trimmed by 6 bases and V by 6 bases; bases with no gene match: 6. The germline CDR1 and CDR2 sequences are MDHEN and SYDVKM. The CDR3 sequence is 14 residues long. The chain employs TRBV28 and TRBJ1-5, with 9 bases lining up with TRBD1. The sequencing sample was made of CD4+ T cells from PBMCs. The receptor comes from a human donor with Susac syndrome. CDR3 nucleotides: TGTGCCAGCAGCCGGGACAGGGCGAGTCAGCCCCAGCATTTT. Residues: CASSRDRASQPQHF.